The 32 T cell receptor beta chains below all came from one sample that was sequenced in a study of T cell responses to AZD1222 COVID-19 vaccine. Sequencing was performed with immunoSEQ multiplex PCR; in TCRdb, only in-frame clones are kept and a portion is missing. The repertoire has approximately 150,000 clones, approximately 90% of them found once; the top ten carry about 4.3%. The input for sequencing was peripheral blood, taken 28 days after the second dose of the MenACWY control vaccine. These receptors all stem from an adult who received the MenACWY meningococcal vaccine as a control.

The chain uses TRBV6-5 and TRBJ1-2; maybe TRBD1 (5 bases). This CDR3 is 16 amino acids long. V lost 0 bases, J lost 5 bases, and 16 bases lay in between. Germline V gene data show CDR1 as MNHEY and CDR2 as SVGAGI. For the CDR3, the DNA is TGTGCCAGCAGTTACTCGTATTCAGGGACGATTTATGGCTACACCTTC. Residues: CASSYSYSGTIYGYTF.

This chain connects TRBV29-1 to TRBJ2-1; D is perhaps TRBD1 (5 bases). Trimming took off 4 bases at V and 0 bases at J, with 13 bases between the two ends. Germline V CDR1 and CDR2: SQVTM, ANQGSEA. The length of the CDR3 is 15 residues. CDR3: CSVALQVTSYNEQFF. The DNA of the CDR3 is TGCAGCGTTGCCCTACAGGTAACCTCCTACAATGAGCAGTTCTTC.

The chain links TRBV19 to TRBJ2-1, with a possible D match to TRBD2 (6 bases). V lost 3 bases and J lost 6, with 15 bases in between. Germline V lookup: CDR1 LNHDA, CDR2 SQIVND (reference sequence). This CDR3 contains 15 residues. CDR3 residues: CASSIFRGTGNEQFF. Written as DNA, the CDR3 is TGTGCCAGTAGTATCTTCCGCGGGACGGGCAATGAGCAGTTCTTC.

The chain links TRBV6-5 to TRBJ1-4; D is undetermined. Germline V gives CDR1 MNHEY, CDR2 SVGAGI. The CDR3 contains 16 residues. V dropped 2 bases and J dropped 4 bases, with 14 bases sitting between them. This CDR3 is CASSYQPGANNEKLFF. The CDR3 coding sequence is TGTGCCAGCAGTTACCAACCGGGAGCTAATAATGAAAAACTGTTTTTT.

The chain uses TRBV28 and TRBJ1-1, with 9 positions matching TRBD1. Germline V lookup: CDR1 MDHEN, CDR2 SYDVKM. This CDR3 comprises 14 residues. Trimming removed 5 bases from V and 5 bases from J; junction bases left unmatched: 6. The CDR3, as DNA: TGTGCCAGCAGTACCACCGGACAGGGGACTGAAGCTTTCTTT. This translates into CASSTTGQGTEAFF. Filled out from reference TRBV28 and TRBJ1-1, the complete variable domain reads DVKVTQSSRYLVKRTGEKVFLECVQDMDHENMFWYRQDPGLGLRLIYFSYDVKMKEKGDIPEGYSVSREKKERFSLILESASTNQTSMYLCASSTTGQGTEAFFGQGTRLTVV.

The chain recombines TRBV30 with TRBJ1-2, with D tentatively TRBD1 (6 bases). The CDR3 runs to 16 residues. Trimming left V 0 bases short and J 6 bases short, with 20 bases between. Germline V gene data show CDR1 as GTSNPN and CDR2 as SVGIG (reference sequence). As DNA, the CDR3 is TGTGCCTGGAGTGTGGGCAGGGGTACCCGAATGGATGGCTACACCTTC. Amino acid sequence: CAWSVGRGTRMDGYTF.

V usage is TRBV7-2 and J usage is TRBJ2-5, with 15 bases lining up with TRBD2. The V gene's germline CDR1 is SGHTA and CDR2 FQGNSA. The CDR3 is 15 residues long. Trimming at V came to 5 bases and at J to 4 bases, leaving 2 bases not matched to a gene. The chain's CDR3 is CASSRGLAGGETQYF. In DNA, the CDR3 is TGTGCCAGCAGCCGGGGACTAGCGGGAGGAGAGACCCAGTACTTC. The full variable domain, its missing parts supplied by reference TRBV7-2 and TRBJ2-5, is GAGVSQSPSNKVTEKGKDVELRCDPISGHTALYWYRQSLGQGLEFLIYFQGNSAPDKSGLPSDRFSAERTGGSVSTLTIQRTQQEDSAVYLCASSRGLAGGETQYFGPGTRLLVL.

This chain uses TRBV6-5 with TRBJ2-7; tentatively, D is TRBD2 (6 bases). CDR3 length equals 14 residues. V was clipped by 6 bases and J by 4 bases, with 16 bases between them. From germline, CDR1 is MNHEY and CDR2 SVGAGI. Here the CDR3 reads CASRNPEGRYEQYF. In DNA form, the CDR3 reads TGTGCCAGCAGAAACCCAGAGGGGAGGTACGAGCAGTACTTC.

This clone has just a few counts. The chain carries TRBV3-1 (or the pseudogene TRBV3-2) and TRBJ1-3, with D possibly matching TRBD1 (6 bases). The length of the CDR3 is 16 residues. The germline V gene has CDR1 LGHDT and CDR2 YNNKEL (reference sequence). V lost 4 bases and J lost 0, with 13 bases in between. The DNA for the CDR3 is TGTGCCAGCAGCCTTCGGACAGCTCGCTCTGGAAACACCATATATTTT. This translates into CASSLRTARSGNTIYF.

This clone has a handful of counts. The V call is TRBV28, the J call TRBJ2-7, with 8 bases that match TRBD1. CDR1 is MDHEN, CDR2 SYDVKM, per germline. The CDR3 consists of 14 residues. Trimming at V came to 6 bases and at J to 6 bases, leaving 10 bases not matched to a gene. CDR3 protein: CASRSRIDRGEQYF. The CDR3 DNA is TGTGCCAGCAGGTCACGAATCGACAGGGGCGAGCAGTACTTC.

The gene calls are TRBV28 and TRBJ1-2; D not resolved. V gave up 8 bases and J gave up 0 bases, with 13 bases separating them. The CDR3 covers 14 residues. CDR1 is MDHEN, CDR2 SYDVKM, per germline. The CDR3 DNA follows: TGTGCCAGCTTAGACGGACGTGCTAACTATGGCTACACCTTC. Translating it yields CASLDGRANYGYTF.

The chain is built from TRBV7-8 and TRBJ1-5; 8 bases fit TRBD1. The V and J ends lost 4 bases and 6 bases, in that order; junction bases with no gene match: 20. Looked up from germline, CDR1 is SGHVS and CDR2 is FQNEAQ. CDR3 length: 19 residues. This CDR3 reads CASSSLQGETLAHFQPQHF. CDR3 nucleotides: TGTGCCAGCAGCTCGTTACAGGGGGAGACGTTGGCCCATTTTCAGCCCCAGCATTTT.

The chain links TRBV29-1 to TRBJ2-7, with 9 bases that match TRBD2. The V segment lost 6 bases and the J segment 0 bases; nucleotides outside the gene matches: 0. Germline V gene sequence: CDR1 SQVTM, CDR2 ANQGSEA. The length of the CDR3 is 12 residues. CDR3 bases: TGCAGCGTGACTAGCGGCTCCTACGAGCAGTACTTC. Its translation: CSVTSGSYEQYF.

The rearrangement uses TRBV9 and TRBJ1-1; D is undetermined. In germline, CDR1 is SGDLS, CDR2 YYNGEE. V was cut by 4 bases and J by 4 bases, with 14 bases left in between. The CDR3 totals 14 residues. The CDR3 loop reads CASSPAQPSTEAFF. DNA of the CDR3: TGTGCCAGCAGCCCAGCGCAGCCCAGCACTGAAGCTTTCTTT.

V usage is TRBV6-5 and J usage is TRBJ2-1, with 11 bases fitting TRBD2. This CDR3 has 16 residues. Trimming at V came to 0 bases and at J to 7 bases, leaving 5 bases not matched to a gene. The V gene's germline CDR1 is MNHEY and CDR2 SVGAGI. The CDR3 nucleotides read TGTGCCAGCAGTTACTCTAGCGGGAGGGCCCCAAATGAGCAGTTCTTC. Amino acids: CASSYSSGRAPNEQFF.

The chain carries TRBV6-5 and TRBJ2-7, with 13 nucleotides matching TRBD2. The CDR3 is made up of 15 amino acids. Germline CDR1 MNHEY, CDR2 SVGAGI. The V and J ends lost 6 bases and 2 bases, in that order; junction bases with no gene match: 4. This CDR3 is CASRSGLAGTYEQYF. For the CDR3, the DNA is TGTGCCAGCAGGTCGGGACTAGCGGGAACCTACGAGCAGTACTTC.

The rearrangement links TRBV27 to TRBJ2-7; D possibly matches TRBD1 or TRBD2 (7 bases each). Trimming cost V 11 bases and J 1 base, with 15 bases left between them. The CDR3 spans 13 residues. Germline lookup yields CDR1 MNHEY and CDR2 SMNVEV (reference sequence). The CDR3 loop is CASQGGISYEQYF. The CDR3, as DNA: TGTGCCTCCCAGGGGGGGATATCCTACGAGCAGTACTTC.

The chain is built from TRBV19 and TRBJ2-6, with TRBD1 identical over 8 bases. Germline V gene data show CDR1 as LNHDA and CDR2 as SQIVND (reference sequence). The CDR3 length is 18 residues. V lost 1 base to trimming and J lost 2 bases; unmatched junction nucleotides: 7. DNA for the CDR3: TGTGCCAGTAGTATAGGGACAGGGCCCCCCACTGGGGCCAACGTCCTGACTTTC. Translation gives CASSIGTGPPTGANVLTF.

The V gene is TRBV28, the J gene TRBJ1-1, with a weak D call TRBD1 (5 bases). Germline V lookup: CDR1 MDHEN, CDR2 SYDVKM. The CDR3 is 11 amino acids. V lost 5 bases, J lost 10 bases, and 11 bases lay in between. CDR3 sequence: CASSSLGTAFF. The CDR3 region has the DNA TGTGCCAGCAGTAGTCTGGGGACAGCTTTCTTT.

CDR3: CASSTGINSPLHF. The CDR3 region has the DNA TGTGCCAGCTCCACAGGGATTAATTCACCCCTCCACTTT. This chain uses TRBV3-1 (or the pseudogene TRBV3-2) with TRBJ1-6, with D possibly being TRBD1 (6 bases). CDR1 LGHDT and CDR2 YNNKEL come from the germline V gene (reference sequence). The CDR3 length is 13 residues. V was pared by 8 bases and J by 6 bases, with 11 bases between.

J is TRBJ1-4 and V is TRBV28, with D unresolved. Germline CDR1 and CDR2: MDHEN and SYDVKM. V lost 10 bases to trimming and J lost 0 bases, with 12 bases between them. The CDR3 has 14 residues. The CDR3 is CATIEGATNEKLFF. The CDR3 DNA sequence: TGTGCCACCATCGAGGGTGCAACTAATGAAAAACTGTTTTTT.

This rearrangement joins TRBV10-2 to TRBJ1-1; D call uncertain. In germline, CDR1 is WSHSY, CDR2 SAAADI. Trimming took off 2 bases at V and 1 base at J, with 5 bases between the two ends. The CDR3 totals 13 residues. The CDR3 bases are TGCGCCAGCAGTGAGAACAGGAACACTGAAGCTTTCTTT. It encodes CASSENRNTEAFF.

This chain uses TRBV15 with TRBJ2-6, with unresolved D. The V gene lost 5 bases and the J gene lost 4 bases, with 9 bases spanning the gap. CDR1 and CDR2 (germline): LNHNV, YYDKDF (reference sequence). This CDR3 is 14 amino acids long. CDR3 DNA sequence: TGTGCCACCAGCCCCGACCTCGGGGCCAACGTCCTGACTTTC. Translating it yields CATSPDLGANVLTF.

The chain joins TRBV7-2 to TRBJ2-2, with D possibly TRBD1 on 7 matching bases. V lost 5 bases and J 4 bases, leaving 14 bases between the germline ends. Germline CDR1 SGHTA, CDR2 FQGNSA. The CDR3 is 15 amino acids. The CDR3 DNA reads TGTGCCAGCAGCCCCAGGGGGGCCCTCACCGGGGAGCTGTTTTTT. Encoded protein: CASSPRGALTGELFF.

The V gene is TRBV27, the J gene TRBJ1-3, with 10 bases matching TRBD1. CDR1 is MNHEY, CDR2 SMNVEV, per germline (reference sequence). The J segment lost 0 bases and the V segment lost 8 bases, leaving 4 bases of the junction unmatched. This CDR3 comprises 15 residues. CDR3 DNA sequence: TGTGCCAGCCAGGACAGGGGGAGCTCTGGAAACACCATATATTTT. Protein product: CASQDRGSSGNTIYF.

The chain joins TRBV12-3 or TRBV12-4 to TRBJ1-1; D is ambiguous. The CDR3 consists of 12 residues. Trimming left V 1 base short and J 10 bases short, with 10 bases between. The CDR3 nucleotides are TGTGCCAGCAGTTTAGTCTCCGTAGGAGCTTTCTTT. Translated: CASSLVSVGAFF.

The chain recombines TRBV20-1 with TRBJ2-1; a weak D match, TRBD2 (5 bases). Trimming cost V 6 bases and J 6 bases, with 9 bases left between them. Germline V lookup: CDR1 DFQATT, CDR2 SNEGSKA (reference sequence). This CDR3 has 11 amino acids. CDR3 in DNA: TGCAGTGCCCCGGGGTTCAATGAGCAGTTCTTC. It yields the protein CSAPGFNEQFF.

The V gene is TRBV30, the J gene TRBJ2-6; no clear D gene. This CDR3 contains 12 residues. Trimming left V 5 bases short and J 4 bases short, with 6 bases between. From germline, CDR1 is GTSNPN and CDR2 SVGIG (reference sequence). CDR3 DNA sequence: TGTGCCTGGGATACCGGGGCCAACGTCCTGACTTTC. This gives the protein CAWDTGANVLTF.

J is TRBJ2-7 and V is TRBV7-9; tentatively, D is TRBD2 (6 bases). V lost 8 bases and J 6 bases, leaving 14 bases between the germline ends. The CDR3 runs to 12 residues. Germline V gives CDR1 SEHNR, CDR2 FQNEAQ (reference sequence). The CDR3 nucleotides read TGTGCCAGCGAACTAGCCCTAGGCGAGCAGTACTTC. It specifies CASELALGEQYF.

The chain is built from TRBV2 and TRBJ1-1; no reliable D call. V was cut by 7 bases and J by 1 base, with 13 bases left in between. The CDR3 is 14 amino acids. Germline lookup yields CDR1 SNHLY and CDR2 FYNNEI. The CDR3 loop is CASKIVDPNTEAFF. The CDR3 coding sequence is TGTGCCAGCAAAATAGTGGACCCGAACACTGAAGCTTTCTTT.

The V and J genes are TRBV4-3 and TRBJ1-5; D call uncertain. The germline gives CDR1 LGHNA, CDR2 YSLEER. This CDR3 spans 13 amino acids. The ends were cut back, 1 base at V and 5 bases at J, with 6 bases in the middle. In nucleotides, the CDR3 is TGCGCCAGCAGCCAAGGTTTTGATCAGCCCCAGCATTTT. Encoded protein: CASSQGFDQPQHF.

The chain uses TRBV30 and TRBJ2-7; D unclear. This CDR3 spans 12 amino acids. V lost 3 bases, J lost 0 bases, and 6 bases lay in between. Germline-derived CDR1 and CDR2 are GTSNPN and SVGIG (reference sequence). CDR3 amino acids: CAWSPYSYEQYF. In DNA, the CDR3 is TGTGCCTGGAGCCCATACTCCTACGAGCAGTACTTC.